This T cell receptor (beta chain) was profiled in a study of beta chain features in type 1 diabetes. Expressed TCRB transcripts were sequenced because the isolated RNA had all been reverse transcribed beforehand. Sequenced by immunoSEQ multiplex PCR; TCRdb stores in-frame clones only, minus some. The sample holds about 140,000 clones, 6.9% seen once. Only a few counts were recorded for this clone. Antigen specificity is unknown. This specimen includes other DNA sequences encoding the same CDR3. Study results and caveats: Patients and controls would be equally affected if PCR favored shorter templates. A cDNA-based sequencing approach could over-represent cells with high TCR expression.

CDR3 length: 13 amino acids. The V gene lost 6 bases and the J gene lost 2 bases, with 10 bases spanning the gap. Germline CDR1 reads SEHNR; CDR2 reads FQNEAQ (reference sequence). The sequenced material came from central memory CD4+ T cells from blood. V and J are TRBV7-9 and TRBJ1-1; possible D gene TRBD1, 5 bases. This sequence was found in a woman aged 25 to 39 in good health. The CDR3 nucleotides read TGTGCCAGCAGTCGGGGGGGTAACACTGAAGCTTTCTTT. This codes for CASSRGGNTEAFF.